Reported below is one T cell receptor beta chain. The specificity of this receptor is unknown. One base away there is no much larger clone; base qualities are not given. The germline V gene specifies SGHAT as CDR1 and FQNNGV as CDR2. CDR3 length: 14 amino acids, cysteine to phenylalanine. Just CDR3 DNA is preserved here, 42 bases in frame from base 1. The germline V and J ends show losses of 3 bases and 4 bases respectively, and no gene match explains 4 bases of the junction. The sample is drawn from a study of long-term antiretroviral therapy in people with HIV (dated by TCRdb to between 2020 and 2023). With respect to the entire study: The earliest samples were collected roughly a decade before the 2015 WHO recommendation for immediate ART, at a time when ART was usually postponed until CD4 counts fell. A retrospective serial study tested whether ART initiation and durable HIV suppression were associated with changes in peripheral blood TRB repertoire composition and diversity. A total of 192 cryopreserved PBMC samples were contributed to the cohort by 30 adults with confirmed HIV infection, with samples collected serially over a mean of about 6 years (range 1-12). About 40% of the roughly 30 participants with HIV were female. Test extractions of a monoclonal T-cell line alongside 30 or so polyclonal samples showed no cross-contamination during QIAcube processing. The paper's findings and limits, for the study overall: Narrower CDR3 length ranges were observed in HIV repertoires than in controls, and an antigen-experienced repertoire with only a slight naive shift after ART was suggested by the network structure. The repertoire was dominated across all time points by expanded TRB clones identified before ART initiation, although this dominance was seen to fluctuate and to decrease in many PLHIV after ART. Because pre-ART samples had limited cell numbers, profiling was done on unsorted PBMC rather than on sorted CD4+ and CD8+ T cells. Starting ART was linked to a significant rise in TRB diversity, yet even after long-term ART the diversity remained significantly lower than in transplant donor controls. Inferences about post-ART repertoire changes are limited because no data were available on ART adherence, viral resistance or therapy changes. The samples were dated from about 2003 to 2018, and the ART regimens that were used may be less effective than current ART regimens. Owing to limited PBMC availability, only the TCR beta chain was sequenced, without alpha chain pairing.

To be included, a participant needed at least one PBMC sample from before ART initiation plus at least two post-ART samples. Treatment was received in the United States of America by all participants with HIV. Before DNA extraction, cryopreserved samples of about 0.95-10 million PBMC were thawed and washed. At the time of the earliest PBMC sample, participants with HIV were aged between roughly 20 and 54 years. Each participant contributed PBMC samples from 1-4 timepoints before ART initiation and 2-8 timepoints after ART initiation, with a median of 7 samples. Serial HIV viral load, CD4+ T-cell count, ART history and demographic data were obtained for every participant. Genomic DNA was extracted from unsorted PBMC with a Qiagen kit on a QIAcube, with processing performed in batches of 12 samples. Sequencing of the TRB variable region was done with the immunoSEQ hsTCRB v3.0 assay at survey level resolution. The target sequencing depth for TRB was about 40,000-55,000 T-cell genomes per sample. Pooled TRB libraries were sequenced on an Illumina MiSeq with a v3 150-cycle kit. The authors' pipeline ran thus. Repertoire analysis was performed in R inside a reproducible Nextflow workflow that covered QC, data transformation and analysis. LymphoSeq2, an R package for exploring AIRR-Seq data, was used to implement custom analyses. Four samples that yielded fewer than 5000 total TRB sequences were excluded, so that some 190 HIV repertoires were analyzed. Among the roughly 200 retained HIV repertoires, about 57 were collected before ART initiation and 120 to 140 after ART initiation. Each repertoire was downsampled to 5000 TRB nucleotide sequences, and summary statistics were averaged across 100 downsampling iterations. The analysis kept only TRB sequences whose CDR3 regions were at least seven amino acids long. A Shannon entropy-derived clonality score and the Gini coefficient were used to measure diversity. In the repertoire networks, any two of the top 5000 CDR3 amino acid sequences were linked whenever the two sequences differed by an edit distance of one. For TRB CDR3 amino acid sequences, GLIPH2 was used to predict antigen specificity groups and MHC restriction. To flag known CMV, EBV, HIV or tissue antigen associations, CDR3 amino acid sequences were matched against VDJdb and McPAS-TCR. Pre-ART, post-ART and control groups were compared with Wilcoxon signed-rank tests and Holm-Bonferroni correction. The clones in this table, taken by TCRdb from immuneACCESS, are in-frame only. Not every clone is retained; where verified, under half of the shortfall comes from an unresolved V gene, and the cause of the rest is unknown. That table supplies the V and J calls and clone size; D and trimming were determined from the DNA. The sample has 13,000 or so clones on record, 80% of them singletons. About an eighth of the sample goes to the ten largest clones.

Sequenced here: unsorted PBMCs, sampled 3.2 years before starting antiretroviral therapy. Recombination joined TRBV11-2 with TRBJ2-3; 7 of the junction bases match TRBD2. The TCR was taken from a middle-aged man with HIV. In nucleotides, the sequence is TGTGCCAGCAGCTTTCGGGGGAGGGCAGATACGCAGTATTTT. The translation is CASSFRGRADTQYF.